The entry below describes one TCR beta chain. The data were taken from a study of blood T cell repertoires in COVID-19. Turning to the study itself: Sample material is recorded as cDNA or gDNA derived from T cells, B-cell-depleted T cells, or PBMCs.

Seattle enrolled patients during active infection and tracked them longitudinally. The CDR3 runs 22 residues. Profiling relied on immunoSEQ multiplex PCR, and the TCRdb table lists in-frame clones only, not all of them. The table lists about 170,000 clones, approximately 86% of them singletons, with 7% in the top ten. This chain links TRBV21-1 with TRBJ1-3; the table's D call, TRBD1, has no DNA check behind it. TRBV21-1 is recorded as a pseudogene. The source is a woman in her thirties or forties with COVID-19, enrolled during active disease. Sequenced sample: peripheral blood. The CDR3 DNA sequence: TGTGCCAGCAGCTCCTCCCGACAGGGGTTGTGTGTCACAGCCCCTTCTGGAAACACCATATATTTT. Encoded protein: CASSSSRQGLCVTAPSGNTIYF.